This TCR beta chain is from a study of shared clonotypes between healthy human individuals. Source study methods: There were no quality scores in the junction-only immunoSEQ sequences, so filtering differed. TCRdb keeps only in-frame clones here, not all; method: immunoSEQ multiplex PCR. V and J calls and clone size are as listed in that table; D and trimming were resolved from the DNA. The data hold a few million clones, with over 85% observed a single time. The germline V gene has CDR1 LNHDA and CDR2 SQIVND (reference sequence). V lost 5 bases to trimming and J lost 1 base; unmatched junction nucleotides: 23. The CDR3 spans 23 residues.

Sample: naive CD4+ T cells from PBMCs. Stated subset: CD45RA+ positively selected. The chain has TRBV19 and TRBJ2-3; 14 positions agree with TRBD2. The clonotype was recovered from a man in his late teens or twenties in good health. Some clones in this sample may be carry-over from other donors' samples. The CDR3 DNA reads TGTGCCAGTAGTGCCCCTTCCAGCTCTCCGGGACTAGCGGGAGCAAGGGGCACAGATACGCAGTATTTT. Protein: CASSAPSSSPGLAGARGTDTQYF.